The T cell receptor beta chain described here comes from a study of T cells in Graves' hyperthyroidism and ophthalmopathy. Study-level points and caveats: A 13 V-J signature model discriminated ophthalmopathy versus stable hyperthyroidism. The blood repertoire included most of the expanded thyroid clonotypes above 0.001.

Using RNA transcripts as the source, TCR beta CDR3 regions were amplified. The primer set for the first-round RT-PCR of the TCR CDR3 was HTBI. TCRdb re-derived calls from the multiplex PCR reads in MiXCR, one entry per CDR3 protein. The sample lists 600,000 to 850,000 distinct CDR3 sequences, about 17% occurring once. This clonotype was counted many times. Antigen unknown. Trimming left V 4 bases short and J 4 bases short, with 10 bases between. Germline lookup yields CDR1 KGHSH and CDR2 LQKENI. The CDR3 is 13 amino acids. V gene TRBV18 combines with J gene TRBJ1-1; no clear D. The origin of this receptor is a woman aged 45-65 years with Graves' hyperthyroidism that later progressed to Graves' ophthalmopathy. Sequenced: blood. As DNA, the CDR3 is TGTGCCAGCTCACGATCCCGGGGCACTGAAGCTTTCTTT. Amino acid sequence: CASSRSRGTEAFF.